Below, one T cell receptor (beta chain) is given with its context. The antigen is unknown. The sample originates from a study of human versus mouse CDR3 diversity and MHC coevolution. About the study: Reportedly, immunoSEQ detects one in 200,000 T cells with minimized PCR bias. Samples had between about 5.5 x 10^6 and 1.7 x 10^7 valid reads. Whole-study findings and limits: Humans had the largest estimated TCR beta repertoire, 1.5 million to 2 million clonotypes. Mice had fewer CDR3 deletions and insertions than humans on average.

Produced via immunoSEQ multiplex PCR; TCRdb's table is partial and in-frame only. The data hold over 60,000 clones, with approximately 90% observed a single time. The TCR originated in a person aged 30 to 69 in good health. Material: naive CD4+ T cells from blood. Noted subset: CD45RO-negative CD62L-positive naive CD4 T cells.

This CDR3 is CASSFVLARYEQYF. The CDR3 DNA reads TGTGCCAGCAGTTTTGTACTAGCGCGTTACGAGCAGTACTTC. V is TRBV28 and J is TRBJ2-7; TRBD2 agrees at 7 bases. This CDR3 region has 14 residues. V shed 3 bases, J shed 4 bases, and the junction held 6 bases outside the gene matches. Germline CDR1 reads MDHEN; CDR2 reads SYDVKM.